Listed below are T cell receptor beta chains from one sample, sequenced in a study of Graves' ophthalmopathy and Graves' hyperthyroidism. TCRdb reprocessed the multiplex PCR reads via MiXCR and lists one record per CDR3 protein. In the table there are around 1.1 million distinct CDR3 sequences, 35% to 40% of which are singletons. Sequencing was done on a sample of peripheral blood or thyroid tissue (not recorded which). These receptors came from an adult man with Graves' hyperthyroidism. Both conserved end residues are part of each CDR3. Expanded clones are given a class, and other clones once, few, many or no size at all.

clone_size: few; v_call: TRBV6-1; j_call: TRBJ2-2; cdr3_aa: CASSWGPNTGELFF
clone_size: NA; v_call: TRBV6-6; j_call: TRBJ2-7; cdr3_aa: CASIYTRGGEQYF
clone_size: NA; v_call: TRBV12-3/TRBV12-4; j_call: TRBJ1-5; cdr3_aa: CAGSPGGQGEQPQHF
clone_size: few; v_call: TRBV2; j_call: TRBJ1-1; cdr3_aa: CASSAKQGSAFF
clone_size: NA; v_call: TRBV7-9; j_call: TRBJ2-5; cdr3_aa: CASSSPLAVYQETQDF
clone_size: NA; v_call: TRBV7-9; j_call: TRBJ2-5; cdr3_aa: CASSYVAWETQYF
clone_size: many; v_call: TRBV29-1; j_call: TRBJ2-7; cdr3_aa: CSVLTSGTTYEQYF
clone_size: few; v_call: TRBV6-5; j_call: TRBJ1-1; cdr3_aa: CASSDRDSTEAFF
clone_size: few; v_call: TRBV27; j_call: TRBJ2-7; cdr3_aa: CAAARQSEYEQYF
clone_size: many; v_call: TRBV7-8; j_call: TRBJ2-7; cdr3_aa: CASSLLDRGFYEQYF
clone_size: many; v_call: TRBV20-1; j_call: TRBJ1-1; cdr3_aa: CSASRVERGEAFF
clone_size: NA; v_call: TRBV6-6; j_call: TRBJ2-7; cdr3_aa: CASSEPRQGAYEQYF
clone_size: NA; v_call: TRBV7-3; j_call: TRBJ2-7; cdr3_aa: CASTSLAGAHEQYF
clone_size: NA; v_call: TRBV10-3; j_call: TRBJ1-6; cdr3_aa: CAISAVRTGLVSSYNSPLHF
clone_size: many; v_call: TRBV29-1; j_call: TRBJ2-5; cdr3_aa: CSVAVPGGQETQYF
clone_size: many; v_call: TRBV10-3; j_call: TRBJ1-6; cdr3_aa: CATLEGNSPLHF
clone_size: NA; v_call: TRBV7-8; j_call: TRBJ2-5; cdr3_aa: CASSFGGLGQPQYF
clone_size: NA; v_call: TRBV5-1; j_call: TRBJ2-5; cdr3_aa: CASSTATSGIETQYF
clone_size: many; v_call: TRBV12-3/TRBV12-4; j_call: TRBJ1-2; cdr3_aa: CASSFGENYGYTF
clone_size: once; v_call: TRBV11-2; j_call: TRBJ2-7; cdr3_aa: CASSGLSGRYEQYF
clone_size: many; v_call: TRBV19; j_call: TRBJ1-2; cdr3_aa: CASSKSQHGYTF
clone_size: NA; v_call: TRBV5-1; j_call: TRBJ1-4; cdr3_aa: CASTGSSNEKLFF
clone_size: NA; v_call: TRBV19; j_call: TRBJ1-5; cdr3_aa: CASNQGTKETQHF
clone_size: many; v_call: TRBV7-9; j_call: TRBJ1-2; cdr3_aa: CASSIRDNGYTF
clone_size: NA; v_call: TRBV25-1; j_call: TRBJ1-4; cdr3_aa: CASSEGAPNENLFF
clone_size: NA; v_call: TRBV20-1; j_call: TRBJ2-5; cdr3_aa: CSAGTSGGGWGETQYF
clone_size: NA; v_call: TRBV6-6; j_call: TRBJ1-1; cdr3_aa: CASSAPSGTGSTEAFF
clone_size: few; v_call: TRBV29-1; j_call: TRBJ2-6; cdr3_aa: CSVPGAGANVLTF
clone_size: NA; v_call: TRBV29-1; j_call: TRBJ1-1; cdr3_aa: CSVGSGVGAEAFF
clone_size: NA; v_call: TRBV24-1; j_call: TRBJ1-1; cdr3_aa: CATSVSRLGTEAFF